This record concerns one TCR beta chain sequence. The antigen it recognizes is unknown. There are no base qualities to consult, and no much larger clone falls within one base. One collaborating source in Seattle enrolled patients while the patients were actively infected and followed the patients over time throughout the course of disease. Collaborating institutions collected whole blood in K2EDTA tubes following their own protocols. For TCRbeta analysis, collaborators shipped samples in one of three forms: frozen whole blood, isolated PBMCs, or DNA extracted from either of those sample types. This specimen belongs to a study of blood T cell repertoires in COVID-19 (dated by TCRdb to 2018 to 2020). General notes on the study: Samples from collaborators originated in the United States, Italy and Spain and spanned both the acute and convalescent phases of COVID-19. HLA class I and class II types, where available, came from metadata supplied by the sample provider rather than from assay-based typing. A freely available public database, intended as a resource for researchers studying the immune response to SARS-CoV-2, is where the repertoires were released. Samples came from the ongoing ImmuneRACE study (first 160 participants) plus 1,254 subjects from 6 global collaborators. The dataset comprised deeply sampled blood TCRbeta repertoires from subjects exposed to, actively infected with, or recovered from COVID-19. The prospective study material was composed of cDNA or gDNA derived from T cells, B-cell-depleted T cells, or PBMCs. Sample metadata almost always included a de-identified subject ID, COVID-19 status, age in years and sex. General study outcomes and caveats: The amount of clinical and demographic metadata varied by source and participant and was provided uncurated.

TCRbeta CDR3 regions were amplified from genomic DNA by means of the immunoSEQ Assay, a bias-controlled multiplex PCR. Turning to the authors' computational methods: The number of nucleated cells in each sample was estimated from the amplification of reference gene primers within the assay. To quantify the absolute abundance of each unique TCRbeta CDR3 rearrangement, sequence reads were collapsed and filtered. For each sample, productive Simpson clonality was calculated as the square root of Simpson's diversity index across productive rearrangements. This is the immuneACCESS table as TCRdb keeps it, with only in-frame sequences that have V and J called. A part of the clones is gone; compared with another copy, unresolved V genes explain less than half, and the rest is unexplained. The DNA gave D and trimming, while V, J and clone size come from that table. Present in this sample are around 360,000 clones, more than 70% of which were seen just once. The ten largest clones add up to over 9.5% of the sample.

The germline V gene gives CDR1 as SGHRS and CDR2 as YFSETQ. Compared with germline, V lacks 4 bases and J lacks 5 bases; bases without a gene match: 8. The CDR3 spans 15 residues, from the cysteine through the phenylalanine. CDR3 DNA only is kept here, 45 bases in frame from base 1. The specimen sequenced was peripheral blood. The sequence derives from a woman aged 25 to 39 with COVID-19, enrolled during active disease. This sequence uses TRBV5-1 and TRBJ2-5; 10 junctional bases match TRBD1. DNA sequence: TGCGCCAGCAGCACACACGGGACAGGGGTGGAGACCCAGTACTTC. It encodes CASSTHGTGVETQYF. Joined to the reference TRBV5-1 and TRBJ2-5 proteins, this CDR3 gives the full variable domain: KAGVTQTPRYLIKTRGQQVTLSCSPISGHRSVSWYQQTPGQGLQFLFEYFSETQRNKGNFPGRFSGRQFSNSRSEMNVSTLELGDSALYLCASSTHGTGVETQYFGPGTRLLVL.